Each of the 20 T cell receptor beta chains below was sequenced from the same sample in a study of Ad26.COV2.S vaccination and SARS-CoV-2 variants. Treatment meaning: 19 received Ad26.COV2.S at low or high dose, single or two shots; about 5 received placebo; per-sample allocation not given. Collection of samples fell on day 63 after the first vaccine or placebo injection. Some clones are missing from TCRdb's copy, which holds only in-frame ones; the method was immunoSEQ multiplex PCR. In the table there are about 350,000 clones, approximately 86% of which are singletons. Sequencing was performed on peripheral blood, taken in a trial of Ad26.COV2.S vaccine versus placebo. These TCRs come from a person between 18 and 60 years old who received the Ad26.COV2.S COVID-19 vaccine or a placebo.

The chain links TRBV4-1 to TRBJ2-7, with 13 bases identical to TRBD2. V dropped 4 bases and J dropped 3; count of bases not matched to a gene: 15. Germline V gene data show CDR1 as MGHRA and CDR2 as YSYEKL. The CDR3 consists of 19 residues. CDR3 nucleotide sequence: TGCGCCAGCAGCCCACTACCGACTAGCGGGAGGACCCGCCGCTACGAGCAGTACTTC. Protein product: CASSPLPTSGRTRRYEQYF.

In its sample, this clone was seen once. The chain has TRBV2 and TRBJ2-7; tentatively, D is TRBD2 (5 bases). The CDR3 contains 13 residues. The V gene lost 7 bases and the J gene lost 3 bases, with 13 bases spanning the gap. Looked up from germline, CDR1 is SNHLY and CDR2 is FYNNEI. The CDR3 loop reads CASTRDGRYEQYF. Here the CDR3 DNA reads TGTGCCAGCACCCGGGATGGACGCTACGAGCAGTACTTC.

This clone was counted between two and nine times. The chain combines TRBV7-2 with TRBJ2-1; 7 nucleotides agree with TRBD2. The trim removed 1 base at V and 0 bases at J, leaving 9 bases unmatched. The germline CDR1 and CDR2 sequences are SGHTA and FQGNSA. This CDR3 has 18 residues. CDR3 region: CASSLEGGGSSSYNEQFF. Written as DNA, the CDR3 is TGTGCCAGCAGCTTAGAAGGCGGGGGTAGTAGCTCCTACAATGAGCAGTTCTTC.

The rearrangement joins TRBV7-2 to TRBJ2-1; the match to TRBD2 covers 9 bases. The CDR3 loop spans 15 amino acids. The V gene end was trimmed by 2 bases and the J gene end by 4 bases; junction bases not matched to a gene: 3. CDR1 and CDR2 (germline): SGHTA, FQGNSA. CDR3 sequence (DNA): TGTGCCAGCAGCTTAACTACTAGCGGGTACAATGAGCAGTTCTTC. This encodes CASSLTTSGYNEQFF. Supplemented by reference TRBV7-2 and TRBJ2-1, the full variable domain reads GAGVSQSPSNKVTEKGKDVELRCDPISGHTALYWYRQSLGQGLEFLIYFQGNSAPDKSGLPSDRFSAERTGGSVSTLTIQRTQQEDSAVYLCASSLTTSGYNEQFFGPGTRLTVL.

The genes are TRBV4-1 and TRBJ2-3; TRBD1 or TRBD2 may be the D gene (6 bases each). Trimming stripped 1 base from V and 1 base from J, with 12 bases between. This CDR3 is 16 amino acids long. From germline, CDR1 is MGHRA and CDR2 YSYEKL. CDR3 residues: CASSQAAGEGTDTQYF. The CDR3, as DNA: TGCGCCAGCAGCCAAGCGGCAGGGGAGGGCACAGATACGCAGTATTTT.

J is TRBJ2-5 and V is TRBV6-2 or TRBV6-3; 7 bases align to TRBD1. The CDR3 is made up of 15 amino acids. Germline trimming cut 2 bases from V and 3 bases from J; bases unmatched to any gene: 6. CDR1 is MNHEY, CDR2 SVGEGT, per germline. CDR3: CASSYGDRPEETQYF. CDR3 in DNA: TGTGCCAGCAGTTACGGGGACAGACCAGAAGAGACCCAGTACTTC.

The chain recombines TRBV5-1 with TRBJ2-6, with unresolved D. CDR1 is SGHRS and CDR2 is YFSETQ in the germline V gene. Trimming removed 6 bases from V and 0 bases from J, with 10 bases in between. The CDR3 contains 15 residues. Here the CDR3 reads CASTLGRSGANVLTF. The CDR3 DNA reads TGCGCCAGCACCTTAGGGCGCTCTGGGGCCAACGTCCTGACTTTC. Looking up the rest from reference TRBV5-1 and TRBJ2-6 gives the full variable domain: KAGVTQTPRYLIKTRGQQVTLSCSPISGHRSVSWYQQTPGQGLQFLFEYFSETQRNKGNFPGRFSGRQFSNSRSEMNVSTLELGDSALYLCASTLGRSGANVLTFGAGSRLTVL.

The rearrangement joins TRBV2 to TRBJ1-5; a weak D match, TRBD1 (5 bases). The CDR3 is 14 residues long. V was cut by 8 bases and J by 8 bases, with 19 bases left in between. From germline, CDR1 is SNHLY and CDR2 FYNNEI. The CDR3, as DNA: TGTGCCAGCCAACGAGGGGACGAGTTGGAGCCCCAGCATTTT. It translates to CASQRGDELEPQHF. Drawing the rest from reference TRBV2 and TRBJ1-5, the complete variable domain is EPEVTQTPSHQVTQMGQEVILRCVPISNHLYFYWYRQILGQKVEFLVSFYNNEISEKSEIFDDQFSVERPDGSNFTLKIRSTKLEDSAMYFCASQRGDELEPQHFGDGTRLSIL.

This clone was counted a few times. V usage is TRBV4-3 and J usage is TRBJ2-3; D uncertain. V lost 2 bases, J lost 4 bases, and 7 bases lay in between. The V gene's germline CDR1 is LGHNA and CDR2 YSLEER. The CDR3 spans 13 residues. The CDR3 reads CASSQLLADTQYF. The CDR3 DNA is TGCGCCAGCAGCCAACTCCTGGCAGATACGCAGTATTTT.

This clone has a single count. This chain connects TRBV28 to TRBJ1-1, with TRBD1 matching over 10 bases. The germline V gene encodes CDR1 MDHEN and CDR2 SYDVKM. V was clipped by 5 bases and J by 3 bases; unmatched bases: 9. The CDR3 loop spans 16 amino acids. For the CDR3, the DNA is TGTGCCAGCAGTCCGACAGGGGGCAGGATTGACACTGAAGCTTTCTTT. This translates into CASSPTGGRIDTEAFF. The full variable domain, completed using reference TRBV28 and TRBJ1-1, is DVKVTQSSRYLVKRTGEKVFLECVQDMDHENMFWYRQDPGLGLRLIYFSYDVKMKEKGDIPEGYSVSREKKERFSLILESASTNQTSMYLCASSPTGGRIDTEAFFGQGTRLTVV.

The V call is TRBV10-1, the J call TRBJ1-5, with D perhaps TRBD1 (5 bases). The germline gives CDR1 WNHNN, CDR2 SYGVQD (reference sequence). V was clipped by 6 bases and J by 6 bases, with 15 bases between them. This CDR3 contains 14 residues. CDR3 loop: CASSAGLSGQPQHF. The DNA for the CDR3 is TGCGCCAGCAGCGCGGGGCTCTCGGGTCAGCCCCAGCATTTT.

The chain uses TRBV10-1 and TRBJ2-7; 7 nucleotides align to TRBD2. CDR1 and CDR2 (germline): WNHNN, SYGVQD (reference sequence). Unmatched junction bases numbered 3, after V lost 4 bases and J lost 0 bases. CDR3 length: 14 amino acids. CDR3 DNA: TGCGCCAGCAGTGTTGGCGGGGGCTCCTACGAGCAGTACTTC. This encodes CASSVGGGSYEQYF.

The rearrangement links TRBV27 to TRBJ2-5; TRBD2 matches 11 bases. CDR1 and CDR2 from the germline V gene are MNHEY and SMNVEV (reference sequence). Trimming took 5 bases from V and 2 from J; bases not matched to a gene: 7. The CDR3 contains 16 residues. The CDR3 sequence: CASSPRLAGLQETQYF. In nucleotides, the CDR3 is TGTGCCAGCAGTCCCCGACTAGCGGGATTGCAAGAGACCCAGTACTTC.

V gene TRBV7-9 combines with J gene TRBJ2-6; D unclear. Germline V gives CDR1 SEHNR, CDR2 FQNEAQ (reference sequence). The CDR3 runs 17 residues. Trimming pared 2 bases from V and 0 bases from J, leaving 11 bases between. The CDR3 sequence is CASSLFFTSSGANVLTF. The CDR3 bases are TGTGCCAGCAGCTTATTTTTCACAAGCTCTGGGGCCAACGTCCTGACTTTC.

The chain combines TRBV12-1 with TRBJ2-7; TRBD1, the D gene given by the table, was not confirmed from the DNA. TRBV12-1 is listed as a pseudogene. The CDR3 has 16 residues. The CDR3 sequence is CASSSGQGATAGEQYF. DNA for the CDR3: TGTGCCAGCAGCTCCGGACAGGGGGCGACGGCGGGCGAGCAGTACTTC.

V is TRBV27 and J is TRBJ2-2; the match to TRBD2 covers 10 bases. This CDR3 region has 15 residues. Looked up from germline, CDR1 is MNHEY and CDR2 is SMNVEV (reference sequence). The V segment lost 6 bases and the J segment 1 base; nucleotides outside the gene matches: 2. CDR3 protein: CASRLAGRNTGELFF. CDR3 nucleotides: TGTGCCAGCAGACTAGCGGGACGGAACACCGGGGAGCTGTTTTTT.

The chain has TRBV9 and TRBJ1-5; 8 positions agree with TRBD1. CDR1 is SGDLS, CDR2 YYNGEE, per germline. V dropped 3 bases and J dropped 4; count of bases not matched to a gene: 6. This CDR3 contains 15 residues. CDR3 sequence reads: CASSGGTGPNQPQHF. The CDR3 DNA sequence: TGTGCCAGCAGCGGGGGGACAGGCCCGAATCAGCCCCAGCATTTT.

The chain couples TRBV5-1 to TRBJ2-7; D is perhaps TRBD2 (5 bases). Germline V gene lookup returns CDR1 SGHRS and CDR2 YFSETQ. The CDR3 is 13 amino acids. V gave up 6 bases and J gave up 4 bases, with 14 bases separating them. CDR3 in DNA: TGCGCCAGCAACGATGGAGGTCTGTACGAGCAGTACTTC. It is translated as CASNDGGLYEQYF. The whole variable domain, filled in from reference TRBV5-1 and TRBJ2-7, reads KAGVTQTPRYLIKTRGQQVTLSCSPISGHRSVSWYQQTPGQGLQFLFEYFSETQRNKGNFPGRFSGRQFSNSRSEMNVSTLELGDSALYLCASNDGGLYEQYFGPGTRLTVT.

V and J are TRBV4-2 and TRBJ2-3, with 9 bases aligning to TRBD2. This CDR3 has 19 amino acids. Germline assignment: CDR1 LGHNA and CDR2 YNFKEQ. V was pared by 1 base and J by 0 bases, with 11 bases of the junction left unmatched. CDR3 residues: CASSQGGLAGITSTDTQYF. In nucleotides, the CDR3 is TGTGCCAGCAGCCAAGGAGGGCTAGCGGGGATCACTAGCACAGATACGCAGTATTTT.

The CDR3 loop is CASNHLYGYTF. The CDR3 DNA is TGTGCCAGCAACCATCTCTATGGCTACACCTTC. The chain has TRBV28 and TRBJ1-2; D is unclear. Looked up from germline, CDR1 is MDHEN and CDR2 is SYDVKM. V was shortened by 7 bases and J by 4 bases, with 7 bases between the two germline ends. This CDR3 is built from 11 residues.